This T cell receptor (beta chain) was found in a study of cytomegalovirus exposure and HLA in healthy donors. There are 15 residues in the CDR3. CDR1 is SGHTA, CDR2 FQGTGA, per germline. V trimming: 6 bases; J trimming: 2 bases; junction bases outside the gene matches: 3. This PCR relied on a set of 60 Vbeta primers and 13 Jbeta primers. Sequenced by immunoSEQ multiplex PCR; TCRdb stores in-frame clones only, minus some. The table shows about 100,000 clones, with about four fifths occurring only once. The J gene is TRBJ2-1, the V gene TRBV7-3; 11 bases are a match to TRBD2. The sample taken for sequencing was PBMCs. This clonotype was obtained from a woman in her seventies in good health and CMV-seropositive. The CDR3 protein is CASSLAGGPYNEQFF. The DNA for the CDR3 is TGTGCCAGCAGTTTAGCGGGAGGGCCCTACAATGAGCAGTTCTTC.